These 21 T cell receptor beta chains came from one sample sequenced in a study of blood T cell repertoires in COVID-19. The table came from immunoSEQ multiplex PCR; TCRdb's copy has only in-frame clones and leaves some out. The table has 200,000 to 300,000 clones, over 80% seen once. The sequenced sample consisted of peripheral blood. Source of these receptors: a human donor in a cohort sampled during active COVID-19.

The table lists this clone with a few counts. The gene calls are TRBV9 and TRBJ1-1; D is possibly TRBD1 (5 bases). V was trimmed by 3 bases and J by 5 bases, leaving 17 bases between them. The CDR3 loop spans 15 amino acids. CDR1 is SGDLS, CDR2 YYNGEE, per germline. The CDR3 coding sequence is TGTGCCAGCAGCGCCCGTCCAGGGTCTGGAACTGAAGCTTTCTTT. Translating it yields CASSARPGSGTEAFF.

This chain links TRBV24-1 with TRBJ1-5; 7 positions agree with TRBD1. The CDR3 length is 13 residues. J was trimmed by 6 bases and V by 4 bases; bases with no gene match: 2. The germline V gene has CDR1 KGHDR and CDR2 SFDVKD. The CDR3, as DNA: TGTGCCACCAGTGAACGGGACAGTCAGCCCCAGCATTTT. Its translation: CATSERDSQPQHF.

The genes are TRBV29-1 and TRBJ1-4, with a weak D call TRBD1 (6 bases). V was cut by 6 bases and J by 0 bases, with 11 bases left in between. Germline V lookup: CDR1 SQVTM, CDR2 ANQGSEA. The CDR3 length is 14 residues. The DNA of the CDR3 is TGCAGCGTGAAACAGGGTGCAACTAATGAAAAACTGTTTTTT. It translates to CSVKQGATNEKLFF.

This clone was seen only once. The rearrangement links TRBV25-1 to TRBJ2-3, with TRBD2 as a possible D gene (6 bases). CDR3 length equals 17 residues. Per the germline V gene, CDR1 is MGHDK and CDR2 is SYGVNS. The V gene lost 1 base and the J gene lost 0 bases, with 14 bases spanning the gap. DNA of the CDR3: TGTGCCAGCAGTGAATGGGGGGTTGTTGGAAGCACAGATACGCAGTATTTT. It codes for CASSEWGVVGSTDTQYF.

This chain's CDR3 is CAIWGGSLEQFF. The CDR3 region has the DNA TGTGCCATTTGGGGGGGGAGCCTTGAGCAGTTCTTC. V usage is TRBV10-3 and J usage is TRBJ2-1, with 7 bases fitting TRBD2. The CDR3 has 12 residues. The V gene's germline CDR1 is ENHRY and CDR2 SYGVKD. The V segment lost 9 bases and the J segment 9 bases; nucleotides outside the gene matches: 8.

In this sample, this clone turned up once. This rearrangement joins TRBV5-1 to TRBJ1-1, with D unclear. In germline, CDR1 is SGHRS, CDR2 YFSETQ. With 4 bases removed from V and 1 base from J, the gap between germline ends came to 11 bases. The CDR3 contains 14 residues. The CDR3: CASSPIERNTEAFF. The DNA for the CDR3 is TGCGCCAGCAGCCCCATCGAGAGGAACACTGAAGCTTTCTTT.

The chain has TRBV27 and TRBJ1-1; D is possibly TRBD1 (5 bases). The V and J ends lost 5 bases and 9 bases respectively, with 19 bases between them. The CDR3 totals 14 residues. CDR1 and CDR2 (germline): MNHEY, SMNVEV (reference sequence). CDR3 nucleotides: TGTGCCAGCAGTCTAGGCGGGACGGCTACTAAAGCTTTCTTT. This codes for CASSLGGTATKAFF.

The chain couples TRBV2 to TRBJ1-5, with 8 bases identical to TRBD1. Germline-derived CDR1 and CDR2 are SNHLY and FYNNEI. V lost 3 bases and J lost 1; bases outside the gene matches: 2. The CDR3 spans 15 residues. CDR3 bases: TGTGCCAGCAGTGAGACAGGGGTAAGCAATCAGCCCCAGCATTTT. It specifies CASSETGVSNQPQHF. Full variable domain (missing parts from reference TRBV2 and TRBJ1-5): EPEVTQTPSHQVTQMGQEVILRCVPISNHLYFYWYRQILGQKVEFLVSFYNNEISEKSEIFDDQFSVERPDGSNFTLKIRSTKLEDSAMYFCASSETGVSNQPQHFGDGTRLSIL.

The chain links TRBV19 to TRBJ1-4; 8 nucleotides match TRBD1. CDR1 is LNHDA and CDR2 is SQIVND in the germline V gene (reference sequence). With V trimmed by 2 bases and J by 7 bases, 15 bases remained unmatched. The CDR3 contains 18 residues. CDR3 DNA sequence: TGTGCCAGTAGTATACCTTCCCCCTTCAGGGGGCGAGGTGAAAAACTGTTTTTT. Translated: CASSIPSPFRGRGEKLFF.

The V and J genes are TRBV4-1 and TRBJ1-2, with D tentatively TRBD1 (5 bases). CDR3 length equals 15 residues. CDR1 and CDR2 from the germline V gene are MGHRA and YSYEKL. V lost 0 bases and J 4 bases, leaving 12 bases between the germline ends. CDR3 DNA: TGCGCCAGCAGCCAAGAGAGGCAGGGTATCTATGGCTACACCTTC. Residues: CASSQERQGIYGYTF.

The rearrangement links TRBV2 to TRBJ1-5, with 8 bases that match TRBD1. CDR3 length: 14 residues. The V gene end was trimmed by 7 bases and the J gene end by 4 bases; junction bases not matched to a gene: 6. CDR1 is SNHLY and CDR2 is FYNNEI in the germline V gene. DNA for the CDR3: TGTGCCAGCACTGGACAGGGAAATAATCAGCCCCAGCATTTT. Encoded protein: CASTGQGNNQPQHF.

The chain has TRBV9 and TRBJ1-3; D is perhaps TRBD1 (6 bases). Trimming removed 0 bases at V and 4 bases at J, with 14 bases between. This CDR3 is 16 amino acids long. The germline V gene encodes CDR1 SGDLS and CDR2 YYNGEE. CDR3: CASSVEGRGTGNTIYF. Written as DNA, the CDR3 is TGTGCCAGCAGCGTAGAGGGCAGGGGAACAGGAAACACCATATATTTT.

For the CDR3, the DNA is TGTGCCACCAGTGAATCGACAGGGACCACCGGGGAGCTGTTTTTT. Its translation is CATSESTGTTGELFF. The chain couples TRBV24-1 to TRBJ2-2; TRBD1 matches 7 bases. The CDR3 runs 15 residues. The J segment lost 4 bases and the V segment lost 4 bases, leaving 5 bases of the junction unmatched. Per germline, CDR1 KGHDR and CDR2 SFDVKD.

The J gene is TRBJ2-5, the V gene TRBV10-3; TRBD2 might be the D (5 bases). With 0 bases removed from V and 0 bases from J, the gap between germline ends came to 8 bases. The CDR3 totals 15 residues. Germline lookup yields CDR1 ENHRY and CDR2 SYGVKD. The CDR3 protein is CAISESTGNQETQYF. CDR3 coding DNA: TGTGCCATCAGTGAGTCGACGGGGAACCAAGAGACCCAGTACTTC.

J is TRBJ2-5 and V is TRBV2; no definite D call. Germline values: CDR1 SNHLY, CDR2 FYNNEI. V lost 5 bases to trimming and J lost 1 base, with 11 bases between them. The CDR3 sequence is 14 residues long. DNA of the CDR3: TGTGCCAGCAGTCGGTCAAGCACCCAAGAGACCCAGTACTTC. It translates to CASSRSSTQETQYF.

This chain connects TRBV19 to TRBJ1-2; 11 bases match TRBD1. Germline V gene sequence: CDR1 LNHDA, CDR2 SQIVND (reference sequence). This CDR3 is built from 17 residues. Trimming took 7 bases from V and 2 from J; bases not matched to a gene: 12. CDR3 region: CASTSGTGGSINYGYTF. In nucleotides, the CDR3 is TGTGCCAGTACCTCCGGGACAGGGGGATCCATAAACTATGGCTACACCTTC. Full variable domain (remainder filled in from reference TRBV19 and TRBJ1-2): DGGITQSPKYLFRKEGQNVTLSCEQNLNHDAMYWYRQDPGQGLRLIYYSQIVNDFQKGDIAEGYSVSREKKESFPLTVTSAQKNPTAFYLCASTSGTGGSINYGYTFGSGTRLTVV.

The rearrangement uses TRBV6-5 and TRBJ1-2; 9 nucleotides agree with TRBD1. This CDR3 is built from 14 residues. V was clipped by 6 bases and J by 6 bases; unmatched bases: 8. Germline values: CDR1 MNHEY, CDR2 SVGAGI. The CDR3 DNA follows: TGTGCCAGCAGAAGAACCGGGACAGGGAATGGCTACACCTTC. It translates to CASRRTGTGNGYTF.

V is TRBV6-5 and J is TRBJ1-4, with a weak D call TRBD1 (6 bases). The germline V gene has CDR1 MNHEY and CDR2 SVGAGI. The CDR3 spans 15 residues. V lost 8 bases, J lost 0 bases, and 13 bases lay in between. The CDR3 sequence is CASARGGPTNEKLFF. The CDR3 DNA reads as TGTGCCAGCGCGCGAGGGGGTCCAACTAATGAAAAACTGTTTTTT.

This chain uses TRBV6-1 with TRBJ1-5, with 7 positions matching TRBD1. Germline CDR1 and CDR2: MNHNS and SASEGT. After removal of 2 bases from V and 7 bases from J, the junction contained 11 bases not matched to a gene. The CDR3 consists of 16 residues. CDR3 residues: CASSETLQGSEQPQHF. The CDR3 coding sequence is TGTGCCAGCAGTGAAACTTTACAGGGGTCGGAGCAGCCCCAGCATTTT.

The rearrangement uses TRBV10-3 and TRBJ2-1; TRBD1 aligns across 9 bases. Germline values: CDR1 ENHRY, CDR2 SYGVKD. The CDR3 contains 14 residues. Unmatched junction bases numbered 8, after V lost 6 bases and J lost 8 bases. CDR3 sequence reads: CAIRPDRGGDEQFF. CDR3 coding DNA: TGTGCCATCAGGCCGGACAGGGGCGGGGATGAGCAGTTCTTC.

This clone was recorded once. The chain couples TRBV7-6 to TRBJ2-2; 8 positions match TRBD2. V gave up 7 bases and J gave up 3 bases; unmatched junction bases: 7. Germline values: CDR1 SGHVS, CDR2 FNYEAQ. This CDR3 spans 15 amino acids. The DNA for the CDR3 is TGTGCCAGCACCGCGGGGGGTTCGTACACCGGGGAGCTGTTTTTT. As protein: CASTAGGSYTGELFF.